This TCR beta chain came from a study of identifying expanded T cells in peripheral blood. General observations from the study: Clone count variance between approximately two-week samples rose with total template count.

V lost 0 bases to trimming and J lost 10 bases, with 21 bases between them. CDR3 length: 16 amino acids. The germline V gene has CDR1 LGHNA and CDR2 YSLEER. Profiling relied on immunoSEQ multiplex PCR, and the TCRdb table lists in-frame clones only, not all of them. The sample has about 81,000 clones, around 84% seen once. During the collection period, no donor immune events like infections were recorded. Concerning this clone itself: The antigen is undetermined.

The receptor was isolated from a person aged 18-69 years in good health. V is TRBV4-3 and J is TRBJ1-2, with D perhaps matching TRBD1 (6 bases). The material sequenced was blood. The CDR3: CASSQELWAQGSTYTF. DNA for the CDR3: TGCGCCAGCAGCCAAGAGCTGTGGGCGCAGGGGAGTACCTACACCTTC.